This note documents a single T cell receptor (beta chain) sequence. This entry belongs to a study of blood T cell repertoires in COVID-19. Study background: Samples came from the United States, Italy and Spain, spanning acute and convalescent COVID-19. Nucleic acid was either cDNA or gDNA, and it came from T cells, B-cell-depleted T cells, or PBMCs.

Using immunoSEQ multiplex PCR, the repertoire was profiled, and TCRdb retains in-frame clones only, with some absent. The profile covers 80,000 or so clones, with over 75% appearing a single time and less than 15% taken by the ten largest. The CDR3 spans 17 residues. Germline values: CDR1 MNHNS, CDR2 SASEGT. J was trimmed by 4 bases and V by 1 base; bases with no gene match: 9. This clonotype was sampled from an elderly man with acute or convalescent COVID-19. Specimen: peripheral blood. The V and J genes are TRBV6-1 and TRBJ1-2; TRBD1 aligns across 10 bases. CDR3: CASSEGIGQGVRYGYTF. The CDR3 DNA follows: TGTGCCAGCAGTGAAGGTATAGGACAGGGGGTTCGCTATGGCTACACCTTC.